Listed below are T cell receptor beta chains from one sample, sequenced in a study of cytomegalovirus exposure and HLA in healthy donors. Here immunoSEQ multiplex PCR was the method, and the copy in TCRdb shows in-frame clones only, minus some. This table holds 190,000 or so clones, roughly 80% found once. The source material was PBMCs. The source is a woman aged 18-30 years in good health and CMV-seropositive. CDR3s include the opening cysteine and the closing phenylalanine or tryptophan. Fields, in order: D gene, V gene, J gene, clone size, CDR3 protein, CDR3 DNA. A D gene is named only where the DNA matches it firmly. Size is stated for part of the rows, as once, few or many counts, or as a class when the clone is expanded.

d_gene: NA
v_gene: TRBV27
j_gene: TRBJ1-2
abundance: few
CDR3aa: CASSPGTHYGYTF
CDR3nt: TGTGCCAGCAGCCCCGGGACACACTATGGCTACACCTTC

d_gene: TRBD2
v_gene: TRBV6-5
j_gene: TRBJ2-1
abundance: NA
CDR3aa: CASSRLAGDNEQFF
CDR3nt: TGTGCCAGCAGCCGACTAGCGGGGGACAATGAGCAGTTCTTC

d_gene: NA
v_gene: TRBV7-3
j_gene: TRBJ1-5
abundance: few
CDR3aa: CASSLGGVQPQHF
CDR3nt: TGTGCCAGCAGCTTGGGAGGGGTTCAGCCCCAGCATTTT

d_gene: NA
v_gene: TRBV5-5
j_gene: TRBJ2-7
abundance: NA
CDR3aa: CASSRDISISYEQYF
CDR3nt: TGTGCCAGCAGCCGGGACATATCCATATCCTACGAGCAGTACTTC

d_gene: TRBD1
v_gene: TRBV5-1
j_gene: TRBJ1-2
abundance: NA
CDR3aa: CASSLDGQAPYGYTF
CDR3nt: TGCGCCAGCAGCTTGGATGGACAGGCGCCCTATGGCTACACCTTC

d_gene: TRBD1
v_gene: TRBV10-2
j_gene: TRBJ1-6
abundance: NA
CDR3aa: CATKSTGLINSPLHF
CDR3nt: TGCGCCACAAAGTCGACAGGGTTGATTAATTCACCCCTCCACTTT

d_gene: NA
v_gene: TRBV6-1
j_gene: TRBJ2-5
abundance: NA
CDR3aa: CASSANLVGRYQETQYF
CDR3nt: TGTGCCAGCAGTGCCAATTTAGTCGGTCGGTACCAAGAGACCCAGTACTTC

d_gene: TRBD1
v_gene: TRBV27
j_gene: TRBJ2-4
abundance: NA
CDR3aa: CASSTRGQGLEAKNIQYF
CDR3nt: TGTGCCAGCAGTACCCGCGGACAGGGATTGGAAGCCAAAAACATTCAGTACTTC

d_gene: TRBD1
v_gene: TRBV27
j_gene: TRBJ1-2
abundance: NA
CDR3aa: CASRIGQGFNYGYTF
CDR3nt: TGTGCCAGCAGAATTGGACAGGGTTTTAACTATGGCTACACCTTC

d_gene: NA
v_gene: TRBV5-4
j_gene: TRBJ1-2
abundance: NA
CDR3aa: CASSPGETYGYTF
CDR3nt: TGTGCCAGCAGCCCCGGGGAGACCTATGGCTACACCTTC

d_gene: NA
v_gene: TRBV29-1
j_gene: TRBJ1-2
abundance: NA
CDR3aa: CSVDIESYGYTF
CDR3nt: TGCAGCGTTGATATAGAGAGCTATGGCTACACCTTC

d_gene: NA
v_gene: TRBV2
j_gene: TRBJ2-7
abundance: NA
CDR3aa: CASSDRGYEQYF
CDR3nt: TGTGCCAGCTCCGATAGGGGGTACGAGCAGTACTTC

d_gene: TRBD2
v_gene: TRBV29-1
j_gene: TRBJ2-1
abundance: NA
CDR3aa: CSVERGGSSYNEQFF
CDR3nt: TGCAGCGTTGAGAGGGGCGGGAGCTCCTACAATGAGCAGTTCTTC

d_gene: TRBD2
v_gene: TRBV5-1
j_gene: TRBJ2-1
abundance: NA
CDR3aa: CASSSPSGLAAQNEQFF
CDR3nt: TGCGCCAGCAGCTCCCCCTCTGGACTAGCAGCTCAGAATGAGCAGTTCTTC

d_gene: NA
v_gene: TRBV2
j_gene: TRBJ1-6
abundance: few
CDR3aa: CASSEGRTTVAYSPLHF
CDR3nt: TGTGCCAGCAGTGAAGGGCGCACAACAGTTGCTTATTCACCCCTCCACTTT

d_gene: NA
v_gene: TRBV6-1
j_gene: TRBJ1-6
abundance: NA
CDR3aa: CASSDMSPLHF
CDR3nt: TGTGCCAGCAGCGACATGTCACCCCTCCACTTT

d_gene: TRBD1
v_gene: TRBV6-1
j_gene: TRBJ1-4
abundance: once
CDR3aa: CASNLPGGEDEKLFF
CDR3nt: TGTGCCAGCAACCTTCCAGGGGGCGAGGATGAAAAACTGTTTTTT

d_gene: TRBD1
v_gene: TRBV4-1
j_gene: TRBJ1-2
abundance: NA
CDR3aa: CASSPGQGVGYGYTF
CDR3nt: TGCGCCAGCAGCCCCGGACAGGGGGTTGGCTATGGCTACACCTTC

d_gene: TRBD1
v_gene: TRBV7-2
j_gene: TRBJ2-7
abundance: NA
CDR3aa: CASSFGRGTGVSRPYEQYF
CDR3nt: TGTGCCAGCAGCTTTGGTAGGGGGACAGGGGTTTCTCGGCCCTACGAGCAGTACTTC

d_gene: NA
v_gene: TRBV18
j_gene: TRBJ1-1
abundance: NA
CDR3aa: CASSHPTEVNTEAFF
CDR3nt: TGTGCCAGCTCACACCCGACAGAGGTTAACACTGAAGCTTTCTTT

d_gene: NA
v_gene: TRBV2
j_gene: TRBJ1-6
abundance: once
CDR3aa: CASCSVKDNNSPLHF
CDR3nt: TGTGCCAGCTGTTCTGTGAAAGACAATAATTCACCCCTCCACTTT

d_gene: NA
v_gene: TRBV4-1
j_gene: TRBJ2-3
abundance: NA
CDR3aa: CASSHQRDTQYF
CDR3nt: TGCGCCAGCAGCCATCAGCGAGATACGCAGTATTTT

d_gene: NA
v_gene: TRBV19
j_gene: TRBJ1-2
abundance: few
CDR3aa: CASSPTPQGNYGYTF
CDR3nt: TGTGCCAGTAGCCCCACCCCTCAGGGTAACTATGGCTACACCTTC

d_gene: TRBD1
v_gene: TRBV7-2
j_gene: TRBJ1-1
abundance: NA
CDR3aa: CASSQDRVRGTEAFF
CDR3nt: TGTGCCAGCAGCCAAGACAGGGTTCGTGGCACTGAAGCTTTCTTT

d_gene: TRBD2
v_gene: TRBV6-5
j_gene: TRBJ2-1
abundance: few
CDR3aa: CASSYSGASSYNEQFF
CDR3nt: TGTGCCAGCAGTTATAGCGGGGCAAGCTCCTACAATGAGCAGTTCTTC

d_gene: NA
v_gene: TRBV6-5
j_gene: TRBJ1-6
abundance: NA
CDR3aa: CASSSSTLFLRPPLHF
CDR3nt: TGTGCCAGCAGTTCGTCTACCCTATTCCTGCGGCCACCCCTCCACTTT

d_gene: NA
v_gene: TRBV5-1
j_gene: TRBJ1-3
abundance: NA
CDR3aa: CASSLAASSGNTIYF
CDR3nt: TGCGCCAGCAGCTTGGCAGCGAGCTCTGGAAACACCATATATTTT

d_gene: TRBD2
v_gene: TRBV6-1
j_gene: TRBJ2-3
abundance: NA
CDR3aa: CASSAGTSGDTQYF
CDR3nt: TGTGCCAGCAGTGCGGGGACTAGCGGAGATACGCAGTATTTT

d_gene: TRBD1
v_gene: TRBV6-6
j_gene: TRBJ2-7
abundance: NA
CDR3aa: CASSYWGQGYEQYF
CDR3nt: TGTGCCAGCAGTTATTGGGGACAGGGCTACGAGCAGTACTTC

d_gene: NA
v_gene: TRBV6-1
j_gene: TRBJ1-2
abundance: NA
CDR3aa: CASSVRGNGYTF
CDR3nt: TGTGCCAGCAGTGTGCGGGGTAATGGCTACACCTTC

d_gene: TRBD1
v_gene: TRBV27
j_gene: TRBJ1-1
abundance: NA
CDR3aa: CATRQGSTEAFF
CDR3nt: TGTGCCACCCGACAGGGGTCCACTGAAGCTTTCTTT

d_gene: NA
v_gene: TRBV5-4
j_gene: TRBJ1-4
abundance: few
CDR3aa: CASSPGQGGDFEKLFF
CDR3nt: TGTGCCAGCAGTCCCGGGCAGGGCGGAGATTTTGAAAAACTGTTTTTT

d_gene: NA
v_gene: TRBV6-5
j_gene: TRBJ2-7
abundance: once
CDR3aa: CASSMDISYEQYF
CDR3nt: TGTGCCAGCAGCATGGACATCTCCTACGAGCAGTACTTC

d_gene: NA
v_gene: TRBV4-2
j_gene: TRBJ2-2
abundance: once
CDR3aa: CASSQDLTGELFF
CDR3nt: TGTGCCAGCAGCCAAGATCTGACCGGGGAGCTGTTTTTT

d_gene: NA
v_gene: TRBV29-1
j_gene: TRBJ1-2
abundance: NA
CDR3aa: CSVEDRGYGYTF
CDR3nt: TGCAGCGTTGAAGATCGGGGCTATGGCTACACCTTC

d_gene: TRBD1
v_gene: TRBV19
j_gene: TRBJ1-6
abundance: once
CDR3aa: CASSILQGGNSPLHF
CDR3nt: TGTGCCAGTAGTATCTTACAGGGGGGCAATTCACCCCTCCACTTT

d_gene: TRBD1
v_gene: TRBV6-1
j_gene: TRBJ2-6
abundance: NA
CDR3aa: CASSAKGAVGANVLTF
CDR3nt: TGTGCCAGCAGTGCTAAGGGGGCGGTTGGGGCCAACGTCCTGACTTTC

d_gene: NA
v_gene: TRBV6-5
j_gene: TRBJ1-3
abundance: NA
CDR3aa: CASKAGSGNTIYF
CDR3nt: TGTGCCAGCAAAGCCGGGAGTGGAAACACCATATATTTT

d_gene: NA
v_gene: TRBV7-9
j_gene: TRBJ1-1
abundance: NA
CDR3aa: CASSLGAAGNTEAFF
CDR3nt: TGTGCCAGCAGCTTAGGGGCGGCGGGGAACACTGAAGCTTTCTTT

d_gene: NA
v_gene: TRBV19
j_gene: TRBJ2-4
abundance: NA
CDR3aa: CASSNGGLLAKNIQYF
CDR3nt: TGTGCCAGTAGTAATGGCGGACTATTAGCCAAAAACATTCAGTACTTC

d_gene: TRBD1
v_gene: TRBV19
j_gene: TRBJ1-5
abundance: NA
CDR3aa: CASSFPTGEGQPQHF
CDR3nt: TGTGCCAGTAGTTTCCCGACAGGGGAGGGACAGCCCCAGCATTTT

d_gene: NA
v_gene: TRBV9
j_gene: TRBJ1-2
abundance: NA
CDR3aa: CASSVVGGSSHGYTF
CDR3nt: TGTGCCAGCAGCGTAGTTGGAGGGAGCTCACATGGCTACACCTTC

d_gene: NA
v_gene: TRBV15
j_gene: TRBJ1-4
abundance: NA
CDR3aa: CATSGGHLNEKLFF
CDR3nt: TGTGCCACCAGCGGAGGACACCTTAATGAAAAACTGTTTTTT

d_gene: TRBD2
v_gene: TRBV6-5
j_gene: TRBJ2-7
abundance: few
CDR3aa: CASMLFSGGHYEQYF
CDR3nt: TGTGCCAGCATGTTGTTTAGCGGGGGACACTACGAGCAGTACTTC

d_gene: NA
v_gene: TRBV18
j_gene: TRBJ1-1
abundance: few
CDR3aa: CASSPREGNTEAFF
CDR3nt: TGTGCCAGCTCTCCCCGGGAAGGGAACACTGAAGCTTTCTTT

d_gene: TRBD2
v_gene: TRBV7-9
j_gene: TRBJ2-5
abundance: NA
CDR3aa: CAGRGDYKETQYF
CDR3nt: TGTGCCGGAAGAGGGGACTACAAAGAGACCCAGTACTTC

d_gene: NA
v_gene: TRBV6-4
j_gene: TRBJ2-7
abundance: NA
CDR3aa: CAIETRVHEQYF
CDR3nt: TGTGCCATCGAGACTAGGGTCCACGAGCAGTACTTC

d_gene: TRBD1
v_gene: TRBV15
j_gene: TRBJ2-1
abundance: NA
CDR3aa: CATSRDLKGASGNEQFF
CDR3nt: TGTGCCACCAGCAGAGATCTGAAGGGGGCCTCGGGGAATGAGCAGTTCTTC